This T cell receptor beta chain emerged from a study of cytomegalovirus exposure and HLA in healthy donors. The protocol was immunoSEQ multiplex PCR, while the TCRdb copy is restricted to in-frame clones and leaves out a portion. Counted here are roughly 120,000 clones, about 88% occurring once; the ten biggest clones make up roughly 2.1%. Overall study findings and caveats: The authors listed 164 TCR beta chains as cytomegalovirus-associated. The majority of TCR sequences were rare, yet some public TCRs appeared in many donors. The TCR clusters that emerged in the first cohort tended, a later analysis found, to co-occur in the 120 or so validation repertoires.

Germline loops: CDR1 SGHTA, CDR2 FQGNSA. This CDR3 has 13 residues. Trimming cost V 5 bases and J 5 bases, with 12 bases left between them. In the case of this clone: Its cognate antigen is unknown.

The chain recombines TRBV7-2 with TRBJ1-2, with unresolved D. The sequence derives from a woman aged 18-30 years in good health and CMV-seronegative. The sequenced sample consisted of PBMCs. DNA for the CDR3: TGTGCCAGCAGCCCAAGGAGCGAATATGGCTACACCTTC. This translates into CASSPRSEYGYTF. The variable domain in full, with the rest retrieved from reference TRBV7-2 and TRBJ1-2, is GAGVSQSPSNKVTEKGKDVELRCDPISGHTALYWYRQSLGQGLEFLIYFQGNSAPDKSGLPSDRFSAERTGGSVSTLTIQRTQQEDSAVYLCASSPRSEYGYTFGSGTRLTVV.